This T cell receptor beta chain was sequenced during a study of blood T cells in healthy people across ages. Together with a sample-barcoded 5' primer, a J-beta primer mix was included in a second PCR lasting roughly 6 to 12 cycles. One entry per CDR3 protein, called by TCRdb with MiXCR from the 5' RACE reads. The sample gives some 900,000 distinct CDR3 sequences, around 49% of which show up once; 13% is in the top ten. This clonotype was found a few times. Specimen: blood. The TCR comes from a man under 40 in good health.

The CDR3 loop is CASSSHDFQGEQFF. CDR3 in DNA: TGCGCCAGCAGCTCCCATGACTTCCAGGGTGAGCAGTTCTTC. The V call is TRBV5-1, the J call TRBJ2-1; D is possibly TRBD1 (5 bases). Trimming stripped 3 bases from V and 9 bases from J, with 16 bases between. Germline CDR1 is SGHRS and CDR2 is YFSETQ. This CDR3 has 14 residues.